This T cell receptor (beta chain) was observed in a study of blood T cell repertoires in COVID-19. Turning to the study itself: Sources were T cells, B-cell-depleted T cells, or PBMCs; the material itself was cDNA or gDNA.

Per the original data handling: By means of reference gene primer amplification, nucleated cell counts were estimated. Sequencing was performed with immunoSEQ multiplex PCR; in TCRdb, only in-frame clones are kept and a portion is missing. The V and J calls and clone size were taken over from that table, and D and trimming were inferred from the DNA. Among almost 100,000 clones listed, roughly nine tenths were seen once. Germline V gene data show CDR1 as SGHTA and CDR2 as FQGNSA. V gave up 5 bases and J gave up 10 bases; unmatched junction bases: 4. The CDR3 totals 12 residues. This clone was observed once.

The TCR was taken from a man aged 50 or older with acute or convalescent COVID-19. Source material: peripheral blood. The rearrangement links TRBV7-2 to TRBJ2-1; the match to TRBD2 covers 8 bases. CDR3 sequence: CASSPGLVEQFF. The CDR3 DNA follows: TGTGCCAGCAGCCCGGGACTAGTCGAGCAGTTCTTC.